One and the same sample provided the 27 T cell receptor beta chains below, sequenced in a study of T cell changes during pregnancy in multiple sclerosis. TCRdb keeps only in-frame clones here, not all; method: immunoSEQ multiplex PCR. The table shows tens of thousands of clones, with under 95% occurring only once. The material was peripheral blood, obtained in the second trimester of pregnancy. Receptors were obtained from a female donor with multiple sclerosis, enrolled in a pregnancy study.

This chain joins TRBV29-1 and TRBJ1-4; 7 bases map to TRBD1. The CDR3 runs to 17 residues. V was clipped by 7 bases and J by 6 bases; unmatched bases: 20. The germline CDR1 and CDR2 sequences are SQVTM and ANQGSEA. CDR3 sequence (DNA): TGCAGCGCCATCCACAAATCCGCCAGGGGGGCATATGAAAAACTGTTTTTT. It codes for CSAIHKSARGAYEKLFF. Variable domain in full (rest from reference TRBV29-1 and TRBJ1-4): SAVISQKPSRDICQRGTSLTIQCQVDSQVTMMFWYRQQPGQSLTLIATANQGSEATYESGFVIDKFPISRPNLTFSTLTVSNMSPEDSSIYLCSAIHKSARGAYEKLFFGSGTQLSVL.

The chain carries TRBV16 and TRBJ1-2; TRBD1 agrees at 9 bases. The CDR3 runs 17 residues. The germline V gene encodes CDR1 KGHSY and CDR2 FQNENV. The junction had 10 bases not matched to a gene; V was cut back by 1 base and J by 4 bases. This CDR3 is CASSQFRGQGSVYGYTF. The CDR3 nucleotides read TGTGCCAGCAGCCAATTTCGGGGACAGGGTAGCGTCTATGGCTACACCTTC.

The chain combines TRBV4-1 with TRBJ1-6; D is uncertain. The CDR3 length is 17 residues. Germline values: CDR1 MGHRA, CDR2 YSYEKL. Trimming left V 3 bases short and J 3 bases short, with 15 bases between. CDR3 sequence reads: CASSQEGGSLYNSPLHF. The CDR3 coding sequence is TGCGCCAGCAGCCAGGAGGGAGGGAGTCTCTATAATTCACCCCTCCACTTT.

The chain carries TRBV9 and TRBJ2-3; 10 bases are a match to TRBD1. Germline CDR1 reads SGDLS; CDR2 reads YYNGEE. The V segment lost 2 bases and the J segment 4 bases; nucleotides outside the gene matches: 7. The CDR3 is 16 amino acids. The CDR3 DNA reads TGTGCCAGCAGCGTCCGACAGGGGGCGTTGGCAGATACGCAGTATTTT. Its protein product is CASSVRQGALADTQYF.

This chain connects TRBV7-8 to TRBJ1-5; D unclear. The CDR3 contains 16 residues. The V gene's germline CDR1 is SGHVS and CDR2 FQNEAQ. V lost 5 bases and J lost 4, with 18 bases in between. For the CDR3, the DNA is TGTGCCAGCAGCACGCTAGGAGGGAAGCCTAATCAGCCCCAGCATTTT. It translates to CASSTLGGKPNQPQHF.

The rearrangement uses TRBV9 and TRBJ2-2; 8 positions agree with TRBD2. Germline CDR1 is SGDLS and CDR2 is YYNGEE. The CDR3 sequence is 16 residues long. Trimming removed 2 bases from V and 1 base from J; junction bases left unmatched: 4. The CDR3 DNA follows: TGTGCCAGCAGCGTTCGGCTAGCGGGGAACACCGGGGAGCTGTTTTTT. This sequence encodes CASSVRLAGNTGELFF.

This clone has a single count. The gene calls are TRBV27 and TRBJ2-2; a possible D gene is TRBD1 (5 bases). CDR1 and CDR2 (germline): MNHEY, SMNVEV (reference sequence). The CDR3 is 15 amino acids. Trimming stripped 3 bases from V and 0 bases from J, with 8 bases between. CDR3 bases: TGTGCCAGCAGTTTGGACATGTCGAACACCGGGGAGCTGTTTTTT. Protein sequence: CASSLDMSNTGELFF.

This clone was counted a single time. This chain connects TRBV7-2 to TRBJ2-3; 14 bases agree with TRBD2. The CDR3 extends over 17 amino acids. V shed 5 bases and J 8 bases; nucleotides not matched to a gene: 12. Germline V gene sequence: CDR1 SGHTA, CDR2 FQGNSA. This chain's CDR3 is CASSTRTSGGPGGTQYF. The DNA for the CDR3 is TGTGCCAGCAGCACCAGGACTAGCGGGGGGCCTGGGGGTACGCAGTATTTT.

This clone was seen a single time. The rearrangement joins TRBV9 to TRBJ1-4; maybe TRBD1 (5 bases). Between the trimmed V and J ends, which lost 4 bases and 4 bases, there was a span of 14 bases. From germline, CDR1 is SGDLS and CDR2 YYNGEE. The CDR3 runs to 15 residues. For the CDR3, the DNA is TGTGCCAGCAGCCCAAATGGGGCTCTTAATGAAAAACTGTTTTTT. Its protein is CASSPNGALNEKLFF.

The chain links TRBV5-8 to TRBJ1-2; no clear D. Germline CDR1 is SGHTS and CDR2 is YDEGEE. Trimming cost V 0 bases and J 9 bases, with 15 bases left between them. The CDR3 is 14 residues long. The CDR3 loop reads CASSLASRTGSYTF. CDR3 nucleotides: TGTGCCAGCAGCTTGGCATCCCGGACGGGGAGCTACACCTTC.

The chain joins TRBV6-5 to TRBJ1-6, with TRBD1 identical over 7 bases. The CDR3 is 14 residues long. Germline loops: CDR1 MNHEY, CDR2 SVGAGI. With 9 bases clipped from V and 6 bases from J, the junction kept 8 bases outside the gene matches. The CDR3 sequence: CASSTGARNSPLHF. The CDR3 DNA reads TGTGCCAGTTCAACAGGGGCACGTAATTCACCCCTCCACTTT.

V is TRBV5-4 and J is TRBJ1-2; no definite D call. Per the germline V gene, CDR1 is SGHNT and CDR2 is YYREEE (reference sequence). V gave up 0 bases and J gave up 4 bases, with 7 bases separating them. The CDR3 is 13 residues long. The CDR3: CASSLGAAYGYTF. The CDR3 DNA follows: TGTGCCAGCAGCTTGGGGGCAGCCTATGGCTACACCTTC.

V and J are TRBV4-1 and TRBJ2-5; 11 bases agree with TRBD1. The CDR3 covers 16 residues. The V segment lost 0 bases and the J segment 7 bases; nucleotides outside the gene matches: 7. Germline values: CDR1 MGHRA, CDR2 YSYEKL. The CDR3 nucleotides read TGCGCCAGCAGCCAAGATTCGGACAGGGGGCATGTGACCCAGTACTTC. It codes for CASSQDSDRGHVTQYF.

This CDR3 is CASSREGTSGGDRPQETQYF. The CDR3 bases are TGCGCCAGCAGCCGGGAGGGGACTAGCGGGGGGGATCGACCACAAGAGACCCAGTACTTC. The J gene is TRBJ2-5, the V gene TRBV4-1; TRBD2 agrees at 16 bases. The junction had 13 bases not matched to a gene; V was cut back by 4 bases and J by 2 bases. CDR3 length: 20 amino acids. Germline V gene sequence: CDR1 MGHRA, CDR2 YSYEKL.

The CDR3 loop is CASIGGGRNTGELFF. For the CDR3, the DNA is TGTGCCAGTATAGGGGGGGGGCGCAACACCGGGGAGCTGTTTTTT. The chain recombines TRBV19 with TRBJ2-2, with a tentative D call TRBD2 (7 bases). Germline-derived CDR1 and CDR2 are LNHDA and SQIVND (reference sequence). The CDR3 is 15 amino acids. V lost 7 bases and J 2 bases, leaving 14 bases between the germline ends.

The V and J genes are TRBV19 and TRBJ1-5; D is undetermined. Germline V gene data show CDR1 as LNHDA and CDR2 as SQIVND (reference sequence). The CDR3 totals 15 residues. Trimming took 6 bases from V and 6 from J, leaving 18 bases between them. The CDR3 reads CASRIRLGGGQPQHF. CDR3 nucleotide sequence: TGTGCCAGTAGGATACGCCTCGGCGGCGGTCAGCCCCAGCATTTT. The full variable domain, completed using reference TRBV19 and TRBJ1-5, is DGGITQSPKYLFRKEGQNVTLSCEQNLNHDAMYWYRQDPGQGLRLIYYSQIVNDFQKGDIAEGYSVSREKKESFPLTVTSAQKNPTAFYLCASRIRLGGGQPQHFGDGTRLSIL.

This sequence joins TRBV7-2 and TRBJ2-1, with TRBD2 identical over 12 bases. There are 18 residues in the CDR3. The J segment lost 5 bases and the V segment lost 0 bases, leaving 8 bases of the junction unmatched. Germline CDR1 is SGHTA and CDR2 is FQGNSA. The DNA of the CDR3 is TGTGCCAGCAGCTTAGCCGCCCTAGGACTAGCGGGGAACAATGAGCAGTTCTTC. Encoded protein: CASSLAALGLAGNNEQFF. Together with reference TRBV7-2 and TRBJ2-1, the CDR3 gives the full variable domain: GAGVSQSPSNKVTEKGKDVELRCDPISGHTALYWYRQSLGQGLEFLIYFQGNSAPDKSGLPSDRFSAERTGGSVSTLTIQRTQQEDSAVYLCASSLAALGLAGNNEQFFGPGTRLTVL.

The gene calls are TRBV7-9 and TRBJ2-2; D gene uncertain. Germline CDR1 reads SEHNR; CDR2 reads FQNEAQ (reference sequence). This CDR3 has 11 amino acids. Between the trimmed V and J ends, which lost 6 bases and 8 bases, there was a span of 7 bases. CDR3 sequence (DNA): TGTGCCAGCAGGAAGACAGGGGAGCTGTTTTTT. This codes for CASRKTGELFF.

The chain joins TRBV9 to TRBJ2-4; TRBD2 matches at 8 bases. The CDR3 has 14 residues. The germline V gene encodes CDR1 SGDLS and CDR2 YYNGEE. Trimming took 5 bases from V and 0 from J; bases not matched to a gene: 1. CDR3 loop: CASSSGTAKNIQYF. The CDR3 region has the DNA TGTGCCAGCAGTAGCGGGACAGCCAAAAACATTCAGTACTTC.

This chain connects TRBV5-4 to TRBJ1-2, with 12 bases fitting TRBD1. Per germline, CDR1 SGHNT and CDR2 YYREEE (reference sequence). Germline trimming cut 4 bases from V and 8 bases from J; bases unmatched to any gene: 9. The CDR3 sequence is 15 residues long. Here the CDR3 DNA reads TGTGCCAGCAGCAGTCCGGGACAGGGGGCGCGAGGCTACACCTTC. Its protein product is CASSSPGQGARGYTF.

The V gene is TRBV7-9, the J gene TRBJ1-1; D is unresolved. The germline gives CDR1 SEHNR, CDR2 FQNEAQ (reference sequence). The CDR3 totals 12 residues. V gave up 3 bases and J gave up 7 bases, with 9 bases separating them. Here the CDR3 reads CASSFRTVEAFF. The CDR3 DNA is TGTGCCAGCAGCTTTCGTACGGTTGAAGCTTTCTTT.

This rearrangement joins TRBV27 to TRBJ2-3; D not resolved. The CDR3 has 11 amino acids. Trimming took 4 bases from V and 4 from J, leaving 3 bases between them. Germline CDR1 MNHEY, CDR2 SMNVEV (reference sequence). The CDR3 loop is CASSYSDTQYF. Written as DNA, the CDR3 is TGTGCCAGCAGTTACTCAGATACGCAGTATTTT.

A few counts support this clone. This chain links TRBV2 with TRBJ1-1; D might be TRBD1 (6 bases). The CDR3 consists of 14 residues. The ends were cut back, 8 bases at V and 1 base at J, with 14 bases in the middle. CDR1 is SNHLY, CDR2 FYNNEI, per germline. CDR3 coding DNA: TGTGCCAGCCAAACAGACAGGAGGAACACTGAAGCTTTCTTT. It codes for CASQTDRRNTEAFF. Together with reference TRBV2 and TRBJ1-1, the CDR3 gives the full variable domain: EPEVTQTPSHQVTQMGQEVILRCVPISNHLYFYWYRQILGQKVEFLVSFYNNEISEKSEIFDDQFSVERPDGSNFTLKIRSTKLEDSAMYFCASQTDRRNTEAFFGQGTRLTVV.

The rearrangement uses TRBV5-4 and TRBJ1-3, with 8 bases identical to TRBD1. Germline V gene data show CDR1 as SGHNT and CDR2 as YYREEE (reference sequence). V was pared by 3 bases and J by 5 bases, with 4 bases of the junction left unmatched. The CDR3 is made up of 14 amino acids. In nucleotides, the CDR3 is TGTGCCAGCAGCTCGAGGGACAGGCGAAACACCATATATTTT. This encodes CASSSRDRRNTIYF.

The genes are TRBV12-5 and TRBJ1-2, with TRBD1 matching over 8 bases. Germline CDR1 LGHNT, CDR2 FRNRAP. J gave up 2 bases and V 0 bases, and 11 bases lay outside the gene matches. The CDR3 covers 18 residues. The chain's CDR3 is CASGLVRRGLLWNYGYTF. CDR3 in DNA: TGTGCTAGTGGTTTGGTTCGCAGGGGGCTACTTTGGAACTATGGCTACACCTTC.

This chain uses TRBV4-2 with TRBJ2-1; tentative D call: TRBD1 (6 bases). The CDR3 covers 15 residues. CDR1 and CDR2 from the germline V gene are LGHNA and YNFKEQ. Trimming removed 0 bases at V and 0 bases at J, with 6 bases between. In nucleotides, the CDR3 is TGTGCCAGCAGCCAAGAAGGGGGCTCCTACAATGAGCAGTTCTTC. Encoded protein: CASSQEGGSYNEQFF.

V and J are TRBV27 and TRBJ1-5, with no clear D. Trimming pared 1 base from V and 3 bases from J, leaving 7 bases between. CDR3 length: 14 amino acids. Germline V lookup: CDR1 MNHEY, CDR2 SMNVEV (reference sequence). As DNA, the CDR3 is TGTGCCAGCAGTTTATATCCAGTCAATCAGCCCCAGCATTTT. Protein product: CASSLYPVNQPQHF.